The present T cell receptor (beta chain) was sequenced within a study of T cell repertoires in cytomegalovirus infection. Study as a whole: Public TCR beta signatures provided an indication of both CMV infection and a matching HLA type. The study, taken as a whole, reports: The study identified carriers of CMV plus the relevant HLA from cumulative public TCR beta family frequency.

Per the germline V gene, CDR1 is MNHNS and CDR2 is SASEGT. Trimming shortened V by 1 base and J by 4 bases, and 11 bases separated the two germline ends. CDR3 length equals 15 residues. TCRdb recomputed calls from the reads with MiXCR, one row per CDR3 protein. The table records roughly 800,000 distinct CDR3 sequences, around 29% of them present only once. This clonotype has just a few counts. Its antigen is currently unknown. The specimen comprised cultured CD8+ T cells from PBMCs, sampled from culture after CMV antigen stimulation. This TCR derives from a human donor in good health (CMV status not recorded). Some clones in this sample may be carry-over from other donors' samples. The gene calls are TRBV6-1 and TRBJ1-5; no clear D gene. The CDR3 nucleotides are TGTGCCAGCAGTGAAGGAATCCCGGGGAATCAGCCCCAGCATTTT. It translates to CASSEGIPGNQPQHF.